These T cell receptor beta chains were read from a single sample in a study of T cells after yellow fever vaccination. TCRdb processed the 5' RACE reads anew with MiXCR; each CDR3 protein has one entry. The sample lists 30,000 to 35,000 distinct CDR3 sequences; approximately 6.6% were seen once. Sequenced here: PBMCs, either bulk or a sorted T-cell subset (CD4+, CD8+, memory, or dextramer-sorted; not recorded which), sampled on the day of the first yellow fever vaccination. The source of these receptors is a man aged 18 to 30 who received the YFV17D yellow fever vaccine. Each CDR3 is given with its conserved first and last residue. The D gene is left open where the match is weak. Clone size is stated in some rows and not others, as once, few, many or a class when expanded.

CASSAHLADTQYF | TGTGCCAGCAGCGCTCACCTAGCGGATACGCAGTATTTT | 13 | TRBV5-5 | - | many | TRBJ2-3
CASSLYSGAGAQYF | TGTGCCAGCAGTTTATATAGCGGGGCAGGGGCCCAGTACTTC | 14 | TRBV28 | TRBD2 | many | TRBJ2-5
CASSQDPVGQKETQYF | TGCGCCAGCAGCCAAGACCCGGTGGGACAGAAAGAGACCCAGTACTTC | 16 | TRBV4-1 | TRBD1 | many | TRBJ2-5
CSAGRRDTQYF | TGCAGTGCGGGCCGTCGGGATACGCAGTATTTT | 11 | TRBV20-1 | - | few | TRBJ2-3
CASRAGLNQPQHF | TGTGCCAGCCGGGCGGGATTGAATCAGCCCCAGCATTTT | 13 | TRBV6-2/TRBV6-3 | - | many | TRBJ1-5
CASSLATRGKNTQYF | TGTGCCAGCAGCTTAGCCACGCGGGGCAAAAATACGCAGTATTTT | 15 | TRBV7-2 | - | - | TRBJ2-3
CASSQGGQQETQYF | TGTGCCAGCAGCCAAGGGGGACAGCAAGAGACCCAGTACTTC | 14 | TRBV14 | TRBD1 | many | TRBJ2-5
CAISVSGGGSWTDTEAFF | TGTGCCATCAGTGTATCGGGGGGGGGCTCTTGGACCGACACTGAAGCTTTCTTT | 18 | TRBV10-3 | - | - | TRBJ1-1
CAWSVPLTGPETQYF | TGTGCCTGGAGTGTGCCCCTTACAGGGCCAGAGACCCAGTACTTC | 15 | TRBV30 | - | few | TRBJ2-5
CASSEGSGGTDTQYF | TGTGCCAGCAGTGAGGGTAGCGGGGGCACAGATACGCAGTATTTT | 15 | TRBV6-4 | TRBD2 | medium-sized | TRBJ2-3
CASNRDQGDIQYF | TGTGCCAGCAACCGGGACCAAGGGGACATTCAGTACTTC | 13 | TRBV2 | - | many | TRBJ2-4
CASYGLHSYNEQFF | TGTGCCAGTTACGGACTCCACTCCTACAATGAGCAGTTCTTC | 14 | TRBV27 | - | many | TRBJ2-1
CASSSWNTEAFF | TGTGCCAGCAGTTCCTGGAACACTGAAGCTTTCTTT | 12 | TRBV28 | - | many | TRBJ1-1
CASSQRTTLHEQFF | TGCGCCAGCAGCCAAAGGACGACCCTTCATGAGCAGTTCTTC | 14 | TRBV4-3 | - | many | TRBJ2-1
CASSDRGANQPQHF | TGTGCCAGCAGTGACAGGGGCGCCAATCAGCCCCAGCATTTT | 14 | TRBV11-2 | TRBD1 | many | TRBJ1-5
CASSDPDRRGSYTF | TGTGCCAGCAGTGACCCAGACAGGCGCGGGAGCTACACCTTC | 14 | TRBV6-4 | - | - | TRBJ1-2
CASSLGAGRQPQHF | TGTGCCAGCAGCTTAGGGGCAGGGCGTCAGCCCCAGCATTTT | 14 | TRBV7-2 | - | few | TRBJ1-5
CAGGGGAVDTQYF | TGCGCCGGAGGCGGGGGGGCTGTAGATACGCAGTATTTT | 13 | TRBV10-2 | TRBD2 | - | TRBJ2-3
CASSSRQGQSPLHF | TGTGCCAGCAGCTCCCGACAGGGACAATCACCCCTCCACTTT | 14 | TRBV7-2 | TRBD1 | - | TRBJ1-6
CASSLRQGNYGYTF | TGTGCCAGCAGTTTAAGACAGGGAAACTATGGCTACACCTTC | 14 | TRBV12-3/TRBV12-4 | TRBD1 | - | TRBJ1-2
CASSFARAAGELFF | TGTGCCAGCAGTTTTGCCAGGGCGGCCGGGGAGCTGTTTTTT | 14 | TRBV28 | - | few | TRBJ2-2
CSARDLRLAEETQYF | TGCAGTGCTAGAGATTTGCGACTAGCGGAAGAGACCCAGTACTTC | 15 | TRBV20-1 | TRBD2 | many | TRBJ2-5
CASSREPGRSSSNTEAFF | TGTGCCAGCAGCCGGGAACCGGGACGTTCAAGTTCGAACACTGAAGCTTTCTTT | 18 | TRBV7-3 | - | many | TRBJ1-1
CASRSRVLSSLQETQYF | TGTGCCAGCCGATCTCGAGTCCTCTCGTCCCTACAAGAGACCCAGTACTTC | 17 | TRBV2 | - | many | TRBJ2-5
CASSLPGLGMNTEAFF | TGTGCCAGCAGCTTACCTGGGCTGGGCATGAACACTGAAGCTTTCTTT | 16 | TRBV7-9 | - | few | TRBJ1-1
CASSSPETGKGSPLHF | TGTGCCAGCAGCTCCCCTGAGACAGGGAAAGGTTCACCCCTCCACTTT | 16 | TRBV7-2 | TRBD1 | many | TRBJ1-6
CASSLGRGMAKNIQYF | TGTGCCAGCAGTTTAGGGAGAGGGATGGCCAAAAACATTCAGTACTTC | 16 | TRBV12-3/TRBV12-4 | - | many | TRBJ2-4
CSARDLGPSNSPLHF | TGCAGTGCTAGAGATTTGGGGCCGTCTAATTCACCCCTCCACTTT | 15 | TRBV20-1 | - | few | TRBJ1-6
CASSQGPGLARNEQFF | TGTGCCAGCAGCCAAGGACCGGGACTAGCGAGGAATGAGCAGTTCTTC | 16 | TRBV4-2 | TRBD2 | many | TRBJ2-1
CASSQRQGATNEKLFF | TGTGCCAGCAGCCAACGACAGGGTGCAACTAATGAAAAACTGTTTTTT | 16 | TRBV7-9 | TRBD1 | few | TRBJ1-4
CSAPVGEHQPQHF | TGCAGTGCTCCGGTTGGGGAACATCAGCCCCAGCATTTT | 13 | TRBV20-1 | - | few | TRBJ1-5
CASSQESHRGDYEQYF | TGCGCCAGCAGCCAAGAGAGCCACAGGGGGGACTACGAGCAGTACTTC | 16 | TRBV4-3 | TRBD1 | many | TRBJ2-7
CASSTQRGGRNTEAFF | TGTGCCAGCTCAACACAAAGGGGCGGACGGAACACTGAAGCTTTCTTT | 16 | TRBV18 | - | - | TRBJ1-1
CASGRHGEKLFF | TGTGCTAGTGGAAGACATGGTGAAAAACTGTTTTTT | 12 | TRBV12-5 | - | many | TRBJ1-4
CASSLTGGQPQHF | TGTGCCAGCAGCTTGACAGGGGGTCAGCCCCAGCATTTT | 13 | TRBV5-5 | TRBD1 | many | TRBJ1-5
CASSAGTRATDTQYF | TGTGCCAGCAGCGCCGGGACTAGAGCCACAGATACGCAGTATTTT | 15 | TRBV2 | TRBD2 | few | TRBJ2-3
CASSAGTSDARQETQYF | TGTGCCAGCAGCGCCGGGACTAGCGACGCCCGTCAAGAGACCCAGTACTTC | 17 | TRBV5-4 | TRBD2 | - | TRBJ2-5
CASSSDRENTIYF | TGTGCCAGCAGCTCGGACAGGGAAAACACCATATATTTT | 13 | TRBV7-3 | TRBD1 | many | TRBJ1-3
CASSLLAGGAGETQYF | TGTGCCAGCAGCTTACTCGCGGGGGGGGCCGGAGAGACCCAGTACTTC | 16 | TRBV7-2 | TRBD2 | many | TRBJ2-5
CASKYREGAFF | TGTGCCAGCAAGTACAGGGAAGGGGCTTTCTTT | 11 | TRBV12-3/TRBV12-4 | - | many | TRBJ1-1
CASSLEGNIQYF | TGCGCCAGCAGCTTGGAAGGAAACATTCAGTACTTC | 12 | TRBV5-1 | - | many | TRBJ2-4
CASSLRRLPNQPQHF | TGTGCCAGCAGTTTAAGGCGACTCCCGAATCAGCCCCAGCATTTT | 15 | TRBV27 | - | - | TRBJ1-5
CASSPQGSHEQFF | TGTGCCAGCAGCCCCCAGGGTAGCCATGAGCAGTTCTTC | 13 | TRBV6-1 | - | few | TRBJ2-1
CASSLSRGLFLLNSPLHF | TGTGCCAGCAGTTTATCCAGGGGGCTGTTCTTGCTTAATTCACCCCTCCACTTT | 18 | TRBV27 | TRBD1 | many | TRBJ1-6
CASSRWAGSPGNTIYF | TGTGCCAGCAGCCGATGGGCTGGTAGCCCTGGAAACACCATATATTTT | 16 | TRBV7-6 | - | few | TRBJ1-3
CATSRAGTFDTEAFF | TGTGCCACCAGCAGAGCGGGGACTTTCGACACTGAAGCTTTCTTT | 15 | TRBV15 | - | many | TRBJ1-1
CASSLYPGQINYGYTF | TGTGCCAGCAGTTTATACCCGGGACAGATTAACTATGGCTACACCTTC | 16 | TRBV27 | TRBD1 | many | TRBJ1-2
CASSLRTSGGGELFF | TGTGCCAGCAGCCTGAGGACTAGCGGGGGGGGGGAGCTGTTTTTT | 15 | TRBV7-2 | TRBD2 | many | TRBJ2-2
CASSSGLASGELFF | TGCGCCAGCAGCTCGGGACTAGCCAGCGGGGAGCTGTTTTTT | 14 | TRBV5-1 | TRBD2 | many | TRBJ2-2
CSARAQGPGSGANVLTF | TGCAGCGCTAGAGCCCAGGGACCGGGCTCTGGGGCCAACGTCCTGACTTTC | 17 | TRBV20-1 | - | once | TRBJ2-6
CSARPALDLWGPQHF | TGCAGTGCTAGACCGGCCTTGGACCTCTGGGGGCCCCAGCATTTT | 15 | TRBV20-1 | - | many | TRBJ1-5
CASSLGLAGNGELFF | TGCGCCAGCAGCTTGGGACTAGCGGGGAACGGGGAGCTGTTTTTT | 15 | TRBV5-1 | TRBD2 | many | TRBJ2-2
CASSDGTNTGELFF | TGTGCCAGCAGTGACGGGACAAACACCGGGGAGCTGTTTTTT | 14 | TRBV6-4 | - | many | TRBJ2-2
CASSQDGTSRVTDTQYF | TGTGCCAGCAGCCAAGATGGAACTAGCAGGGTCACAGATACGCAGTATTTT | 17 | TRBV3-1 | - | many | TRBJ2-3
CASSLVDTQYF | TGTGCCAGCAGCTTGGTAGATACGCAGTATTTT | 11 | TRBV5-6 | - | medium-sized | TRBJ2-3
CATSDLIIYPISGYGYTF | TGTGCCACCAGTGATTTGATAATCTACCCAATCAGTGGCTATGGCTACACCTTC | 18 | TRBV24-1 | - | many | TRBJ1-2
CASSLDRRNTQYF | TGTGCCAGCAGCTTAGATCGGCGAAATACGCAGTATTTT | 13 | TRBV11-2 | - | many | TRBJ2-3
CASSRGFRQETQYF | TGTGCCAGCAGTAGAGGGTTCCGCCAAGAGACCCAGTACTTC | 14 | TRBV12-3/TRBV12-4 | - | many | TRBJ2-5